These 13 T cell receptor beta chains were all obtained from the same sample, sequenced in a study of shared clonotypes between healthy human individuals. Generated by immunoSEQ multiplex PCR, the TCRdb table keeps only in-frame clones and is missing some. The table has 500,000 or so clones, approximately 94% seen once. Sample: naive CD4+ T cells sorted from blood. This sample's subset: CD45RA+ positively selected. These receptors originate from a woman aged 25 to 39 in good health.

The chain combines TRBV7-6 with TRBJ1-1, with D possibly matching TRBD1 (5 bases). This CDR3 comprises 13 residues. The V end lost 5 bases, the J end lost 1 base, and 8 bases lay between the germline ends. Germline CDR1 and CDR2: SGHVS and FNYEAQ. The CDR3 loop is CASSARGNTEAFF. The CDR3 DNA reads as TGTGCCAGCAGCGCAAGGGGGAACACTGAAGCTTTCTTT.

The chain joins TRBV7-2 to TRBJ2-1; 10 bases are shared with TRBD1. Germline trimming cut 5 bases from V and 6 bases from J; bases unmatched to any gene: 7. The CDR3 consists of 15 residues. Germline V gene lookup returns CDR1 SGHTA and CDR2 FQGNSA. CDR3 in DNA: TGTGCCAGCAGCATTAGACAGGGGGCGAGCAATGAGCAGTTCTTC. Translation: CASSIRQGASNEQFF.

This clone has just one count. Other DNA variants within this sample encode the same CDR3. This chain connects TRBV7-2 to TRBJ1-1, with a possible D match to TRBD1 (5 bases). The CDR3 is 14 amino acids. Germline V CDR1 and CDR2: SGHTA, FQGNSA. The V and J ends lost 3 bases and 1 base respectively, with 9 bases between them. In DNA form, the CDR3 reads TGTGCCAGCAGCTTCAGGGTTTCGAACACTGAAGCTTTCTTT. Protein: CASSFRVSNTEAFF. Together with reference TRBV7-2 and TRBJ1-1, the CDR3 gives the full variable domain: GAGVSQSPSNKVTEKGKDVELRCDPISGHTALYWYRQSLGQGLEFLIYFQGNSAPDKSGLPSDRFSAERTGGSVSTLTIQRTQQEDSAVYLCASSFRVSNTEAFFGQGTRLTVV.

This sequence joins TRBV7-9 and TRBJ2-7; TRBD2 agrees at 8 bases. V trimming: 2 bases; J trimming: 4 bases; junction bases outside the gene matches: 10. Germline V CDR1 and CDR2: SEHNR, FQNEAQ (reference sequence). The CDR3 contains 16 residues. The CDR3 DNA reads TGTGCCAGCAGCTTAAACGCGGGAGGTAGGATGTACGAGCAGTACTTC. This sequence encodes CASSLNAGGRMYEQYF.

The CDR3 nucleotides read TGTGCCAGCAGCTTTGAGGGCGTCTATGGCTACACCTTC. Protein: CASSFEGVYGYTF. The V and J genes are TRBV7-9 and TRBJ1-2; D gene uncertain. This CDR3 region has 13 residues. Per germline, CDR1 SEHNR and CDR2 FQNEAQ (reference sequence). Trimming cost V 3 bases and J 4 bases, with 9 bases left between them.

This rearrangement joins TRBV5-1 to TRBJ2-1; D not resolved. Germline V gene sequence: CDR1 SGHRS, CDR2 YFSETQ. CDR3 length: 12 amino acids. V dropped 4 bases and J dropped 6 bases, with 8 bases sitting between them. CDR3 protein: CASSQDGNEQFF. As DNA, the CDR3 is TGCGCCAGCAGCCAGGATGGCAATGAGCAGTTCTTC.

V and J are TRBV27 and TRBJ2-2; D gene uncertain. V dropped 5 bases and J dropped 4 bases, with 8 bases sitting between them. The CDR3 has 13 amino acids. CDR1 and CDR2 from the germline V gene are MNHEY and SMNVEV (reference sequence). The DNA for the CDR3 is TGTGCCAGCAGTCCTTGGGTCACCGGGGAGCTGTTTTTT. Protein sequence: CASSPWVTGELFF.

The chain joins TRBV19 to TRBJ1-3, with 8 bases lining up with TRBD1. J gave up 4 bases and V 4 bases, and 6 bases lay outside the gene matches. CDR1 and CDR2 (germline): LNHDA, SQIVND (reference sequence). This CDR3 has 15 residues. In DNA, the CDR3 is TGTGCCAGTAGTACTGCGACAGGGGAAGGAAACACCATATATTTT. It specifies CASSTATGEGNTIYF.

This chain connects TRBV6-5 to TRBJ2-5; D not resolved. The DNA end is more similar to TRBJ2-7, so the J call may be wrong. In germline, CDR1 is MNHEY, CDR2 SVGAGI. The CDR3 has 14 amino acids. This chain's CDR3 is CASSSKLPPYEQYF. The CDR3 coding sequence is TGTGCCAGCAGCTCCAAGCTTCCGCCATACGAGCAGTACTTC.

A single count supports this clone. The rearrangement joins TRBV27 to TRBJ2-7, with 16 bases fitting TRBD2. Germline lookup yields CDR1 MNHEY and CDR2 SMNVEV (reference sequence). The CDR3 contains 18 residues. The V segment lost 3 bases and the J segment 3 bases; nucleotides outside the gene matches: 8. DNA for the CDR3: TGTGCCAGCAGTTTCTCGGGACTAGCGGGAGGGCCTCTCTACGAGCAGTACTTC. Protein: CASSFSGLAGGPLYEQYF.

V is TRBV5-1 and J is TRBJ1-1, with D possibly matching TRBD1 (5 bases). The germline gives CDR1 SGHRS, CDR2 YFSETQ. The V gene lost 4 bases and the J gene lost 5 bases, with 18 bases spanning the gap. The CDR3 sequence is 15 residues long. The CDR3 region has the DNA TGCGCCAGCAGCCGGGGGGAACTCAAGGGTACTGAAGCTTTCTTT. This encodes CASSRGELKGTEAFF.

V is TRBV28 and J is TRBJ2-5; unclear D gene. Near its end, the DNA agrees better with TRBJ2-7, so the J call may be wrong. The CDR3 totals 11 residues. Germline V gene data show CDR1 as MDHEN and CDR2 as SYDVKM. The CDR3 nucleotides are TGTGCCAGCAGTTCCGACTACGAGCAGTACTTC. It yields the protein CASSSDYEQYF.

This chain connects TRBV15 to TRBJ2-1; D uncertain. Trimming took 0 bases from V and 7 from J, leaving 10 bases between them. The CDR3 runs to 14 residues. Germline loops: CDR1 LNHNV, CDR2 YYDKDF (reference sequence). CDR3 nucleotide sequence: TGTGCCACCAGCAGAGAGGGCCCGGTGAATGAGCAGTTCTTC. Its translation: CATSREGPVNEQFF.